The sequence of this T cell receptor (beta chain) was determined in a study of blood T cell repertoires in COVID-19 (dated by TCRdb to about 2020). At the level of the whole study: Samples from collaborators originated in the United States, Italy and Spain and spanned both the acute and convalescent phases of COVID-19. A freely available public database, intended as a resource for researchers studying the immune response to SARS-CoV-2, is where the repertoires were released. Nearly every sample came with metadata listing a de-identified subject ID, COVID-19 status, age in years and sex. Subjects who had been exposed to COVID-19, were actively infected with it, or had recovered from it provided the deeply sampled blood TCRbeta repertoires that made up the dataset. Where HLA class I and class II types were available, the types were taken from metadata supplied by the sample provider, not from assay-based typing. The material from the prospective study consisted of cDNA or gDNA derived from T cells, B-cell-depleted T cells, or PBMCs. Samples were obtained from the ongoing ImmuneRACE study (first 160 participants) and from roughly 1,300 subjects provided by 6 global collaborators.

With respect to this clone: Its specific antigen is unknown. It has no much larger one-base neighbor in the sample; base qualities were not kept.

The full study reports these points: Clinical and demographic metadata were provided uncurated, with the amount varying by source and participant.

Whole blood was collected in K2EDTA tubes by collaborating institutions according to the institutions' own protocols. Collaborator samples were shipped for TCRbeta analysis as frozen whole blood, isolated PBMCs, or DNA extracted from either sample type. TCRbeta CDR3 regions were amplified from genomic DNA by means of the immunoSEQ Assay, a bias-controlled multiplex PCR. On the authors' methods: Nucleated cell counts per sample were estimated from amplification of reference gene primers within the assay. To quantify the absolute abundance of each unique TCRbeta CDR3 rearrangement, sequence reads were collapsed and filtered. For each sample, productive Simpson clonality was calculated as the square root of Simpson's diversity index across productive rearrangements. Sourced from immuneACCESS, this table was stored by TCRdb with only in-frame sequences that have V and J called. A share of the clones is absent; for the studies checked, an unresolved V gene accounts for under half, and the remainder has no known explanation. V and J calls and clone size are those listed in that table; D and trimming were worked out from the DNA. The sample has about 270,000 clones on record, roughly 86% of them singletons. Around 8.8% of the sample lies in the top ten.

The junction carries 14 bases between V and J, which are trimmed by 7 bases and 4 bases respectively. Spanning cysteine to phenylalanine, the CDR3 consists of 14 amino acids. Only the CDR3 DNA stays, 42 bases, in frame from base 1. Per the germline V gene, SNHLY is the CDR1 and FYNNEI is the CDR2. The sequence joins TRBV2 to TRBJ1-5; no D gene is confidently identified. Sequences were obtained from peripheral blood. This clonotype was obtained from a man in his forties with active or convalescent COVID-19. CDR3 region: CASTEHFTNQPQHF. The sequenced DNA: TGTGCCAGCACGGAGCATTTTACAAATCAGCCCCAGCATTTT.